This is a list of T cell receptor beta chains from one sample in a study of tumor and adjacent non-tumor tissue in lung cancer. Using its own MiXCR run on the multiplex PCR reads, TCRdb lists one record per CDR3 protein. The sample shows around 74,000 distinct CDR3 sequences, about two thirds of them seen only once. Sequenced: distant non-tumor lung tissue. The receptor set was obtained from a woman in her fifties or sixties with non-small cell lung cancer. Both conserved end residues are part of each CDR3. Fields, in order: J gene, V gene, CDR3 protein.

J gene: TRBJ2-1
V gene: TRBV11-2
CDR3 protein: CASSLMGTSGSGEQFF

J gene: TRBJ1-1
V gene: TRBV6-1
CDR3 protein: CARSVKGTGTEVFF

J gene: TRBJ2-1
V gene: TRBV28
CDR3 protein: CASSSLSGRYNNEQFF

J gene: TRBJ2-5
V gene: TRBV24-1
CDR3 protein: CSTSDPTPSGIETQYF

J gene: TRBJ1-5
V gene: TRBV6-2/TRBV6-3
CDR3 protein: CGSSPTQGGYTQPQYF

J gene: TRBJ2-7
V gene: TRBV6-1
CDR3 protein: CASRWLAGNYEQYF

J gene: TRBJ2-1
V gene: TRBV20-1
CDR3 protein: CGARRDDNEQFF

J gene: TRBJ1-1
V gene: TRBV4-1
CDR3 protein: CASSRQTQGGTEAFF

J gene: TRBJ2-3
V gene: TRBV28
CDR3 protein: CASRRDPAVTDTQYF

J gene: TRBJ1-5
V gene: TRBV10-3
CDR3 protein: CAISESSGGNQPQHF

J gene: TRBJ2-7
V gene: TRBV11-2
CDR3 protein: CASSSGIGRTYEQYF

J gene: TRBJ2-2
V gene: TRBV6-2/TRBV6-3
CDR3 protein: CASTKTGGNTGELFF

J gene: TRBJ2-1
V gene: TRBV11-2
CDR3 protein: CASNFGTGGNEQFF

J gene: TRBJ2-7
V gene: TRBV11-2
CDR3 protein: CASTDGAGTDGQHYF

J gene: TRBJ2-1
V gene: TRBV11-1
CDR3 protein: CASSLLALDEQFF

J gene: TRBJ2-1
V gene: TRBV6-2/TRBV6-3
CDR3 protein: CDSSYSKTLWVNEQFF

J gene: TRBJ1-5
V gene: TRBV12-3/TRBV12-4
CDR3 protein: CASRTQPGLPHF

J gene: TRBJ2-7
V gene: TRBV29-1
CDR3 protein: CNWGDISYEQYF

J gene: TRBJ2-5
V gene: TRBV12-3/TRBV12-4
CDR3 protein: CASSLGVRKETQYF

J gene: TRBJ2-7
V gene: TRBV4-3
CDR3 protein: CASSQGLGGLIHKQYF

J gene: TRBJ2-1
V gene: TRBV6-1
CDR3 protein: CASSKEGGSYNEQFF

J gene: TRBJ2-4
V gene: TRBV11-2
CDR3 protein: CASGLTTSGRTKNIQYF

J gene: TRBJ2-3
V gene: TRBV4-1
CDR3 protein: CASSQGGTGWADTLYF

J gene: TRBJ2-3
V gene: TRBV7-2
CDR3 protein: CASSLREPELDTQYF

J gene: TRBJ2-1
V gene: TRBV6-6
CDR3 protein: CASSYFAGMAATFYNEQFF

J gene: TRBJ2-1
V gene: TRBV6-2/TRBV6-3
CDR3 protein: CAWSYIGGSNEQFF

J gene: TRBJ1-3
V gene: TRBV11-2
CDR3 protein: CPSSLTRTQIGNTIYF